A selection of T cell receptor beta chains follows, all from one sample in a study of blood T cells in healthy people across ages. TCRdb redid the calling of the 5' RACE reads with MiXCR, one entry per CDR3 protein. The sample includes around 1,100,000 distinct CDR3 sequences, around two fifths seen only once; the top ten take less than 15%. Material: blood. Every receptor here comes from a man aged 18-30 years in good health. CDR3s include the opening cysteine and the closing phenylalanine or tryptophan. D genes are given only for firm matches. Only some rows state a clone size, as once, few, many or a class for expanded clones.

v_gene	j_gene	abundance	d_gene	CDR3nt	CDR3aa
TRBV7-2	TRBJ1-2	many	.	TGTGCCAGCAGCTTGGACAGAAGCATCTATGGCTACACCTTC	CASSLDRSIYGYTF
TRBV25-1	TRBJ2-7	.	.	TGTGCCAGCAGTGAAAGGTTAGGCGAGCAGTACTTC	CASSERLGEQYF
TRBV11-2	TRBJ2-2	.	.	.	CASSLVGPGENGGLFF
TRBV20-1	TRBJ2-7	.	.	TGCAGTGCTAGAGAAGGGCTCGTCGGTTCCTACGAGCAGTACTTC	CSAREGLVGSYEQYF
TRBV4-1	TRBJ2-7	few	.	TGCGCCAGCAGCCCATGGAGTCCCGGGAGCTCCTACAATGAGCAGTACTTC	CASSPWSPGSSYNEQYF
TRBV4-1	TRBJ1-1	few	.	TGCGCCAGCAGCCAAAACCGTCCTAGAGAGGGCACTGAAGCTTTCTTT	CASSQNRPREGTEAFF
TRBV29-1	TRBJ2-5	few	.	TGCAGCGTTGTAGGACAGCCTGCAGAGACCCAGTACTTC	CSVVGQPAETQYF
TRBV18	TRBJ1-1	.	TRBD1	TGTGCCAGCTCACGGACAGGGCAGGACACTGAAGCTTTCTTT	CASSRTGQDTEAFF
TRBV12-3/TRBV12-4	TRBJ1-4	few	.	TGTGCCAGCAGTTTACGGCGTGAAAAACTGTTTTTT	CASSLRREKLFF
TRBV6-2/TRBV6-3	TRBJ1-1	.	.	TGTGCCAGCAGCAGCCAATTTCTGAACACTGAAGCTTTCTTT	CASSSQFLNTEAFF
TRBV29-1	TRBJ2-3	once	.	TGCAGCGTTGCGGAGGATCCTACGCAGTATTTT	CSVAEDPTQYF
TRBV2	TRBJ2-3	.	TRBD1	TGTGCCAGCAGAGAGGACAGGGGCAGCACAGATACGCAGTATTTT	CASREDRGSTDTQYF
TRBV6-6	TRBJ1-2	.	.	TGTGCCAGCAGGGACCAAAACTATGGCTACACCTTC	CASRDQNYGYTF
TRBV6-4	TRBJ2-1	few	TRBD2	TGTGCCAGCAGTGAAAAGTTGACTAGCGGGGGGACCCTCTCCTACAATGAGCAGTTCTTC	CASSEKLTSGGTLSYNEQFF
TRBV6-6	TRBJ1-2	.	TRBD1	TGTGCCAGCAGTTACGGGCAGGGGGCCGATGGCTACACCTTC	CASSYGQGADGYTF
TRBV5-1	TRBJ1-2	many	TRBD1	TGCGCCAGCAGCTTAAACACGGGACAGGGAATCTATGGCTACACCTTC	CASSLNTGQGIYGYTF
TRBV28	TRBJ2-4	.	TRBD1	TGTGCCAGCAGTCATCAACAGGGGCAGTACTTC	CASSHQQGQYF
TRBV15	TRBJ1-2	.	TRBD1	TGTGCCACCAGCAGAGAGACCACGGGACAGGGAGGCTCTGGCTATGGCTACACCTTC	CATSRETTGQGGSGYGYTF
TRBV3-1	TRBJ1-2	few	.	TGTGCCAGCAGCCCGACGCGGGGGATCGATGGCTACACCTTC	CASSPTRGIDGYTF
TRBV20-1	TRBJ1-4	few	TRBD1	TGCAGTGCGCCGGGACAGGGGGAAAAACTGTTTTTT	CSAPGQGEKLFF
TRBV21-1	TRBJ2-7	few	.	TGTGCCAGCAGCAGCCACGGACAGGGGCCCTACGAGCAGTACTTC	CASSSHGQGPYEQYF
TRBV7-9	TRBJ2-3	.	TRBD2	TGTGCCAGCAGCTTACCTAGCGGGGATGCAGATACGCAGTATTTT	CASSLPSGDADTQYF
TRBV11-2	TRBJ2-3	.	.	TGTGCCAGCACATCGCACCAGGCGGATACGCAGTATTTT	CASTSHQADTQYF
TRBV29-1	TRBJ2-5	few	.	TGCAGCGTCGCGGGGTCTTACCAAGAGACCCAGTACTTC	CSVAGSYQETQYF
TRBV7-8	TRBJ1-6	few	.	TGTGCCAGCAGCTCGGGGTCGAGCTCCTATAATTCACCCCTCCACTTT	CASSSGSSSYNSPLHF
TRBV27	TRBJ2-2	.	.	TGTGCCAGCAGTGATGAAGTGAACACCGGGGAGCTGTTTTTT	CASSDEVNTGELFF
TRBV7-2	TRBJ1-1	once	.	TGTGCCAGCAGCCTCCGGTCACTACATGAGGGAGCTTTCTTT	CASSLRSLHEGAFF
TRBV7-9	TRBJ2-7	few	.	TGTGCCAGCAGCTTAAAAGTCCTTACTTACGAGCAGTACTTC	CASSLKVLTYEQYF
TRBV20-1	TRBJ2-5	.	.	TGCAGTGCTAGATCGGGGATGTTGGGGAACGGGGAGACCCAGTACTTC	CSARSGMLGNGETQYF
TRBV5-5	TRBJ2-1	many	.	TGTGCCAGCAGCTCCGGAAACAATGAGCAGTTCTTC	CASSSGNNEQFF
TRBV6-6	TRBJ1-1	.	TRBD1	TGTGCCAGCAGTAGACAGGGATATGAAGCTTTCTTT	CASSRQGYEAFF
TRBV6-1	TRBJ2-3	.	.	TGTGCCAGCAATCGAAAGACCACAGGGATTGGCGATACGCAGTATTTT	CASNRKTTGIGDTQYF
TRBV3-1	TRBJ1-1	few	.	TGTGCCAGCAGCCAAAGCGGCGGCAGCTCGAACACTGAAGCTTTCTTT	CASSQSGGSSNTEAFF
TRBV6-4	TRBJ2-5	.	.	TGTGCCAGCAGTGAGAGCAGGGCCTATTACAATGAGCAGTACTTC	CASSESRAYYNEQYF
TRBV3-1	TRBJ1-5	.	.	TGTGCCAGCAGCCAAACGGGGTATAGGCAGCCCCAGCATTTT	CASSQTGYRQPQHF
TRBV20-1	TRBJ1-2	few	TRBD1	TGCAGTGCTAGAGGAACAGGGGACTATGGCTACACCTTC	CSARGTGDYGYTF
TRBV2	TRBJ1-6	few	.	TGTGCCAGCAGCCTGGCGGAGGGGAGCTCCTATAATTCACCCCTCCACTTT	CASSLAEGSSYNSPLHF
TRBV12-5	TRBJ1-1	few	.	TGTGCTAGTGGTGGAGACACCGCTAACACTGAAGCTTTCTTT	CASGGDTANTEAFF